A selection of T cell receptor beta chains follows, all from one sample in a study of OX40 agonist ivuxolimab in advanced cancers. Assay used: immunoSEQ multiplex PCR; TCRdb lists only in-frame clones, some missing. The profile shows 55,000 to 85,000 clones, roughly 87% of them singletons. The specimen comprised CD4+ or CD8+ T cells sorted from blood, sampled in a trial of the OX40 agonist ivuxolimab. The receptors were gathered from an adult with an advanced solid tumor such as melanoma, head and neck, liver or kidney cancer. Both conserved end residues are part of each CDR3. A D gene is named only where the DNA matches it firmly. Rows give clone size only sometimes, using once, few, many, or a class for an expanded clone.

NA,once,TRBJ2-4,TRBV2,CASRRGGPSYGAGVAIAKNIQYF,TGTGCCAGCAGGAGGGGGGGACCCTCCTACGGGGCGGGAGTGGCTATAGCCAAAAACATTCAGTACTTC
NA,once,TRBJ1-4,TRBV5-1,CASSTGLFGEEKLFF,NA
NA,NA,TRBJ1-1,TRBV19,CASRGRHGNTEAFF,TGTGCCAGTAGGGGACGTCACGGAAACACTGAAGCTTTCTTT
NA,once,TRBJ2-2,TRBV29-1,CSVGQESRTGELFF,TGCAGCGTTGGGCAGGAAAGTCGTACCGGGGAGCTGTTTTTT
TRBD1,few,TRBJ1-5,TRBV7-9,CASSPGGGFIQPQHF,TGTGCCAGCAGTCCAGGGGGTGGGTTTATTCAGCCCCAGCATTTT
NA,NA,TRBJ2-7,TRBV2,CASSFLDIYEQYF,TGTGCCAGCAGCTTCTTGGACATCTACGAGCAGTACTTC
NA,once,TRBJ1-1,TRBV27,CASSFSRQRTEAFF,TGTGCCAGCAGTTTTTCGCGCCAGCGCACTGAAGCTTTCTTT
NA,few,TRBJ2-7,TRBV11-3,CASSLSPSVSEQYF,TGTGCCAGCAGCTTATCTCCGTCGGTTTCCGAGCAGTACTTC
NA,NA,TRBJ2-7,TRBV4-1,CASSPTYRVGTYEQYF,TGCGCCAGCAGCCCAACCTACAGGGTCGGGACCTACGAGCAGTACTTC
TRBD1,once,TRBJ2-1,TRBV7-2,CASSPGTGRHEQFF,TGTGCCAGCAGCCCCGGGACAGGGAGGCATGAGCAGTTCTTC
NA,once,TRBJ2-7,TRBV19,CASGGSYEQYF,TGTGCCAGTGGAGGGTCCTACGAGCAGTACTTC
NA,NA,TRBJ2-1,TRBV9,CASSVGSSYNEQFF,TGTGCCAGCAGCGTAGGGAGCTCCTACAATGAGCAGTTCTTC
NA,NA,TRBJ2-2,TRBV5-1,CASSLERGRDTGELFF,TGCGCCAGCAGCTTGGAACGGGGTCGGGACACCGGGGAGCTGTTTTTT
TRBD1,once,TRBJ1-2,TRBV5-5,CASSLDISGTAGLYGYTF,TGTGCCAGCAGCTTGGACATCTCCGGGACAGCAGGCCTCTATGGCTACACCTTC
TRBD1,NA,TRBJ2-7,TRBV19,CASSIGDRVGRSYEQYF,TGTGCCAGTAGTATAGGAGACAGGGTGGGTCGCTCCTACGAGCAGTACTTC
TRBD1,NA,TRBJ2-7,TRBV27,CASSSQGLSYEQYF,TGTGCCAGCAGTTCACAGGGGTTGTCCTACGAGCAGTACTTC
NA,few,TRBJ2-5,TRBV7-7,CASSSNREGTQYF,TGTGCCAGCAGCTCAAACAGGGAGGGGACCCAGTACTTC
TRBD1,once,TRBJ1-1,TRBV6-4,CASSAGTANTEAFF,TGTGCCAGCAGCGCCGGGACAGCGAACACTGAAGCTTTCTTT
NA,NA,TRBJ2-7,TRBV15,CATSRDKARYEQYF,TGTGCCACCAGCAGAGATAAGGCCCGCTACGAGCAGTACTTC
NA,once,TRBJ2-7,TRBV25-1,CASSDSGTRPYEQYF,TGTGCCAGCAGTGATTCCGGGACGAGACCCTACGAGCAGTACTTC